The rows below give T cell receptor beta chains drawn from one sample of a study of cytomegalovirus exposure and HLA in healthy donors. TCRdb keeps only in-frame clones here, not all; method: immunoSEQ multiplex PCR. The data contain over 30,000 clones, roughly two thirds of them singletons. Sample: PBMCs. The receptors were gathered from a middle-aged man in good health and CMV-seropositive. CDR3s include the opening cysteine and the closing phenylalanine or tryptophan. A D gene is named only where the DNA matches it firmly. Rows give clone size only sometimes, using once, few, many, or a class for an expanded clone.

J gene | clone size | D gene | V gene | CDR3 DNA | CDR3 protein
TRBJ2-2 | - | TRBD2 | TRBV5-4 | TGTGCCAGCAGCTCTGGGCTCCGGGGGGGGTACGGGGAGCTGTTTTTT | CASSSGLRGGYGELFF
TRBJ1-2 | - | - | TRBV30 | TGTGCCTGGACCGGAGACCCGTCTAACTATGGCTACACCTTC | CAWTGDPSNYGYTF
TRBJ2-7 | - | TRBD2 | TRBV19 | TGTGCCAGTAGCCCACCCTCTAGCGGGGGCTACGAGCAGTACTTC | CASSPPSSGGYEQYF
TRBJ2-7 | - | TRBD1 | TRBV6-4 | TGTGCCAGCAGCGGAACCCCCCCGGGACAGGGGGACTACGAGCAGTACTTC | CASSGTPPGQGDYEQYF
TRBJ2-3 | - | - | TRBV29-1 | TGCAGCGTTGAAGATAGTCGATGGACAGATACGCAGTATTTT | CSVEDSRWTDTQYF
TRBJ2-3 | few | - | TRBV23-1 | TGCGCCAGCCCCAGAGGAGAAGAAACACATACCGGCACAGATACGCAGTATTTT | CASPRGEETHTGTDTQYF
TRBJ1-5 | once | - | TRBV7-9 | TGTGCCAGCAGCGCCGGGGGCAATCAGCCCCAGCATTTT | CASSAGGNQPQHF
TRBJ1-2 | - | - | TRBV7-9 | TGTGCCAGCAGCGGCCCCAGGTCGGATGGCTACACCTTT | CASSGPRSDGYTF
TRBJ1-6 | - | TRBD1 | TRBV5-4 | TGTGCCAGCAGCCACAGGGGCGATAATTCACCCCTCCACTTT | CASSHRGDNSPLHF
TRBJ2-7 | - | TRBD2 | TRBV30 | TGTGCCTGGGGAGCGGGAGGTCCCTACGAGCAGTACTTC | CAWGAGGPYEQYF
TRBJ1-5 | - | - | TRBV19 | TGTGCCAGTACCTCGAGGGGAGGGGCTGGAAGCAATCAGCCCCAGCATTTT | CASTSRGGAGSNQPQHF
TRBJ2-3 | - | TRBD2 | TRBV27 | TGTGCCAGCAGGCCGACTAGCGGCAGCACAGATACGCAGTATTTT | CASRPTSGSTDTQYF
TRBJ1-1 | few | - | TRBV30 | TGTGCCTGGAGTGTAAGGGCAGGGATTGAAGCTTTCTTT | CAWSVRAGIEAFF
TRBJ2-2 | - | - | TRBV5-4 | TGTGCCAGCAGTCCGGACTTCTCTAACACCGGGGAGCTGTTTTTT | CASSPDFSNTGELFF
TRBJ2-1 | few | - | TRBV6-6 | TGTGCCAGCAGCTATAGGGAGGACCTTGAGCAGTTCTTC | CASSYREDLEQFF
TRBJ2-2 | - | - | TRBV6-6 | TGTGCCAGCAGACACCGGGGAGCTGTTTTT | CASRHRGAVF
TRBJ1-6 | - | - | TRBV14 | TGTGCCAGCAGCCAAGGAGGGAGTTATAATTCACCCCTCCACTTT | CASSQGGSYNSPLHF
TRBJ2-1 | - | - | TRBV5-4 | TGTGCCAGCAGCTCCTCTACTGGGGGCAGGGAGCAGTTCTTC | CASSSSTGGREQFF
TRBJ1-4 | - | - | TRBV28 | TGTGCCGCGGGGGGCCCCAGGGAGTATGAAAAACTGTTTTTT | CAAGGPREYEKLFF
TRBJ1-1 | - | - | TRBV7-6 | TGTGCCAGCAGCTTGGACAGTTTCCAAAACACTGAAGCTTTCTTT | CASSLDSFQNTEAFF
TRBJ1-6 | few | TRBD1 | TRBV27 | TGTGCCAGCAGTTTGGACGGGACAGGGGCCTCACCCCTCCACTTT | CASSLDGTGASPLHF
TRBJ2-6 | - | TRBD1 | TRBV5-1 | TGCGCCAGCAGCGGACCGGGACAGGGGGGATGGGCCAACGTCCTGACTTTC | CASSGPGQGGWANVLTF
TRBJ1-2 | - | - | TRBV25-1 | TGTGCCAGCACCGAGGGGGACTATGGCTACACCTTC | CASTEGDYGYTF
TRBJ2-3 | - | TRBD1 | TRBV7-2 | TGTGCCAGCAGCCCCAGACAGGGATTCACAGATACGCAGTATTTT | CASSPRQGFTDTQYF
TRBJ1-1 | few | - | TRBV6-5 | TGTGCCAGCAGTTACTCGCACAGCCTTGAAGCTTTCTTT | CASSYSHSLEAFF
TRBJ2-2 | - | - | TRBV7-6 | TGTGCCAGCAGCTTAGGGAGGGGGCGCCTAAACACCGGGGAGCTGTTTTTT | CASSLGRGRLNTGELFF
TRBJ2-1 | - | - | TRBV2 | TGTGCCAGCAATGTACTAGGTCCCAGAAATGAGCAGTTCTTC | CASNVLGPRNEQFF
TRBJ1-2 | - | TRBD1 | TRBV5-6 | TGTGCCAGCAGCTCACAGGGGGCGCGTGGCTACACCTTC | CASSSQGARGYTF
TRBJ1-6 | few | - | TRBV18 | TGTGCCAGCTCACCATCAGATTCGACGGGGAATTCACCCCTCCACTTT | CASSPSDSTGNSPLHF
TRBJ1-1 | few | - | TRBV27 | TGTGCCAGCAGCCCCCGGTATGCCACTGAAGCTTTCTTT | CASSPRYATEAFF
TRBJ2-4 | - | - | TRBV6-6 | TGTGCCAGCAGTTACATCGGCGGGGTAGCCAAAAACATTCAGTACTTC | CASSYIGGVAKNIQYF
TRBJ1-1 | few | TRBD1 | TRBV6-1 | TGTGCCAGCACTTGGGACAGCTGGAACACTGAAGCTTTCTTT | CASTWDSWNTEAFF
TRBJ2-5 | once | TRBD2 | TRBV2 | TGTGCCAGCATTATTAGCGGGACCCAAGAGACCCAGTACTTC | CASIISGTQETQYF
TRBJ2-5 | - | - | TRBV9 | TGTGCCAGCAGCGTAGGGGCCCTTCCACAAGAGACCCAGTACTTC | CASSVGALPQETQYF
TRBJ2-2 | - | TRBD2 | TRBV2 | TGTGCCAGCATCCTAGCGGGGGGGCGTCACACCGGGGAGCTGTTTTTT | CASILAGGRHTGELFF
TRBJ2-4 | - | - | TRBV30 | TGTGCCTGGAGTGGGGGGGACATTCAGTACTTC | CAWSGGDIQYF
TRBJ2-2 | - | - | TRBV2 | TGTGCCAGCAGTGAAAGTTGGGTGGGACTGGGGAACGGGGAGCTGTTTTTT | CASSESWVGLGNGELFF
TRBJ1-2 | - | TRBD1 | TRBV7-2 | TGTGCCAGCAGCTTATTCGGGCAGGGGGACGGCTACACCTTC | CASSLFGQGDGYTF
TRBJ1-1 | - | - | TRBV7-9 | TGTGCCAGCAGCTTAGACAGGGTTGACGGTACGAACACTGAAGCTTTCTTT | CASSLDRVDGTNTEAFF
TRBJ2-2 | - | TRBD1 | TRBV11-3 | TGTGCCAGCAGCTCCACCGGGACAGCGAACACCGGGGAGCTGTTTTTT | CASSSTGTANTGELFF
TRBJ2-5 | - | TRBD2 | TRBV19 | TGTGCCAGTAGTATGGGGACTAGAACGGAGACCCAGTACTTC | CASSMGTRTETQYF
TRBJ2-1 | - | TRBD1 | TRBV5-6 | TGTGCCAGCAGCTTCGGAACAGGGGTCTACAATGAGCAGTTCTTC | CASSFGTGVYNEQFF
TRBJ1-5 | - | - | TRBV4-1 | TGCGCCAGCAGCCAAGAGGGGAAAACAGGGATTGGTCAGCCCCAGCATTTT | CASSQEGKTGIGQPQHF
TRBJ2-2 | - | - | TRBV11-2 | TGTGCCAGCAGTTCAATCGCCGTCCCAGGGAAGCTGTTTTTT | CASSSIAVPGKLFF
TRBJ1-1 | - | - | TRBV15 | TGTGCCACCAGCAGAATACAGGGAGCCCGTGAAGCTTTCTTT | CATSRIQGAREAFF
TRBJ2-2 | - | TRBD2 | TRBV5-1 | TGCGCCAGCAGCTTGCAGCGGGGGAACACCGGGGAGCTGTTTTTT | CASSLQRGNTGELFF
TRBJ2-7 | - | - | TRBV10-3 | TGTGCCGTCGAAGACAGCTTCCGCTCCTACGAGCAGTACTTC | CAVEDSFRSYEQYF
TRBJ2-7 | - | - | TRBV6-5 | TGTGCCAGCAGACCCCGTCTCGGCGGCGAGCAGTACTTC | CASRPRLGGEQYF
TRBJ1-2 | once | - | TRBV4-2 | TGTGCCAGCAGCCAAACCCGCGACAGGTCTCGAGAGGGCTACACCTTC | CASSQTRDRSREGYTF
TRBJ2-5 | once | TRBD1 | TRBV11-2 | TGTGCCAGCAGCTTAGCCAGGGGGCCTAAAGAGACCCAGTACTTC | CASSLARGPKETQYF